This T cell receptor (beta chain) is from a study of vaccination and CD4 T cells after COVID-19. About the study: Median draw time for post-COVID samples was 101 days post-diagnosis (range 35 to 161).

With the Oncomine TCR Beta short-read assay, DNA from cultured CD4+ T cells was sequenced. Via MiXCR, TCRdb re-called the PCR reads, giving one row per CDR3 protein. The sample includes about 17,000 distinct CDR3 sequences, approximately 36% of them seen just once. The CDR3 covers 19 residues. From germline, CDR1 is DFQATT and CDR2 SNEGSKA (reference sequence). V gave up 6 bases and J gave up 3 bases; unmatched junction bases: 22. Treatment described: approximately 9-day PBMC culture with coronavirus spike peptide pools or control peptides (ViraFEST assay). Findings of the study overall: Analysis of convalescent patients found that 304 of 307 vaccine-specific clones were spike mono-reactive. Analysis covered relatively few convalescent patients and lacked any early post-infection timepoints.

On this clonotype: Its antigen is as yet unknown.

Material: CD4+ T cells from blood, cultured in vitro. The receptor was isolated from a human donor who had recovered from COVID-19. V is TRBV20-1 and J is TRBJ2-1, with 8 bases lining up with TRBD2. The CDR3 coding sequence is TGCAGTGCGAAAGGTACTTTTATGCAGGTAGCGGGGCTCTACAATGAGCAGTTCTTC. It codes for CSAKGTFMQVAGLYNEQFF.